Below, 28 T cell receptor beta chains from the same sample are listed, as sequenced in a study of T cells after yellow fever vaccination. MiXCR was run by TCRdb on the 5' RACE reads, yielding one entry per CDR3 protein. The sample yields over 250,000 distinct CDR3 sequences, about 4% seen once. Sequenced here: PBMCs, sampled 5 days after the yellow fever booster vaccination. Receptor source: a man between 18 and 29 years old who received the YFV17D yellow fever vaccine.

The CDR3 coding sequence is TGTGCCAGCTACGGCGGACTATTCAGGGATACGCAGTATTTT. The encoded protein is CASYGGLFRDTQYF. The chain uses TRBV19 and TRBJ2-3; perhaps TRBD2 as D (6 bases). The germline V gene encodes CDR1 LNHDA and CDR2 SQIVND (reference sequence). The CDR3 consists of 14 residues. V was shortened by 9 bases and J by 6 bases, with 19 bases between the two germline ends. The complete variable domain, with remaining parts taken from reference TRBV19 and TRBJ2-3, reads DGGITQSPKYLFRKEGQNVTLSCEQNLNHDAMYWYRQDPGQGLRLIYYSQIVNDFQKGDIAEGYSVSREKKESFPLTVTSAQKNPTAFYLCASYGGLFRDTQYFGPGTRLTVL.

The chain is built from TRBV6-5 and TRBJ1-2; D unclear. The CDR3 loop spans 16 amino acids. Looked up from germline, CDR1 is MNHEY and CDR2 is SVGAGI. V was shortened by 0 bases and J by 1 base, with 12 bases between the two germline ends. The CDR3 reads CASSYSGARFNYGYTF. CDR3 in DNA: TGTGCCAGCAGTTACTCTGGCGCCAGGTTTAACTATGGCTACACCTTC.

This clonotype has just a few counts. The chain joins TRBV5-4 to TRBJ1-6; no firm D call. Germline values: CDR1 SGHNT, CDR2 YYREEE (reference sequence). The CDR3 has 14 residues. The V and J ends lost 4 bases and 7 bases respectively, with 12 bases between them. The CDR3 DNA reads as TGTGCCAGCAGCCGGGATGGAGGGAATTCACCCCTCCACTTT. Translating it yields CASSRDGGNSPLHF.

This clonotype came up many times. The V and J genes are TRBV19 and TRBJ2-5; D possibly uses TRBD1 or TRBD2 (5 bases each). The germline V and J ends were trimmed by 6 bases and 3 bases, with 14 bases remaining between them. The CDR3 totals 14 residues. Germline CDR1 LNHDA, CDR2 SQIVND (reference sequence). CDR3 sequence: CASSGASGKETQYF. CDR3 sequence (DNA): TGTGCCAGTAGCGGGGCGTCAGGGAAAGAGACCCAGTACTTC.

This clonotype was recorded a few times. This chain uses TRBV7-2 with TRBJ2-7; 8 nucleotides align to TRBD2. The CDR3 covers 15 residues. The germline gives CDR1 SGHTA, CDR2 FQGNSA. V lost 4 bases to trimming and J lost 3 bases; unmatched junction nucleotides: 8. The CDR3 loop reads CASSSVTSGLYEQYF. The CDR3 bases are TGTGCCAGCAGCTCCGTCACTAGCGGCCTCTACGAGCAGTACTTC.

This clonotype was picked up a small number of times. The V and J genes are TRBV11-2 and TRBJ2-1, with 10 nucleotides matching TRBD1. Trimming removed 6 bases from V and 8 bases from J; junction bases left unmatched: 4. Germline CDR1 reads SGHAT; CDR2 reads FQNNGV. CDR3 length equals 13 residues. The CDR3 loop reads CASRGTGVDEQFF. For the CDR3, the DNA is TGTGCCAGCAGAGGGACAGGGGTCGATGAGCAGTTCTTC. Based on the CDR3 plus reference TRBV11-2 and TRBJ2-1, the full variable domain is EAGVAQSPRYKIIEKRQSVAFWCNPISGHATLYWYQQILGQGPKLLIQFQNNGVVDDSQLPKDRFSAERLKGVDSTLKIQPAKLEDSAVYLCASRGTGVDEQFFGPGTRLTVL.

The chain combines TRBV4-3 with TRBJ1-1; the D is unclear. This CDR3 is built from 15 residues. V was cut by 4 bases and J by 2 bases, with 14 bases left in between. Germline CDR1 LGHNA, CDR2 YSLEER. The CDR3 sequence: CASSRGPAVNTEAFF. The CDR3 nucleotides read TGCGCCAGCAGCCGAGGGCCGGCGGTCAACACTGAAGCTTTCTTT.

This clonotype appeared a few times. The CDR3 region has the DNA TGTGCCAGCAGCGTGGCGGGGTCCTACAATGAGCAGTTCTTC. Protein: CASSVAGSYNEQFF. The J gene is TRBJ2-1, the V gene TRBV9; D might be TRBD2 (6 bases). Trimming stripped 2 bases from V and 1 base from J, with 7 bases between. The length of the CDR3 is 14 residues. Germline CDR1 SGDLS, CDR2 YYNGEE.

Many counts were recorded for this clonotype. The chain employs TRBV7-9 and TRBJ2-1, with TRBD1 matching over 8 bases. Germline assignment: CDR1 SEHNR and CDR2 FQNEAQ (reference sequence). V shed 2 bases, J shed 3 bases, and the junction held 6 bases outside the gene matches. The CDR3 loop spans 16 amino acids. The DNA of the CDR3 is TGTGCCAGCAGCTTATGGGTACAGGGGGGCTACAATGAGCAGTTCTTC. Translation gives CASSLWVQGGYNEQFF. Together with reference TRBV7-9 and TRBJ2-1, the CDR3 gives the full variable domain: DTGVSQNPRHKITKRGQNVTFRCDPISEHNRLYWYRQTLGQGPEFLTYFQNEAQLEKSRLLSDRFSAERPKGSFSTLEIQRTEQGDSAMYLCASSLWVQGGYNEQFFGPGTRLTVL.

V is TRBV7-3 and J is TRBJ2-2; D is unclear. With 8 bases removed from V and 7 bases from J, the gap between germline ends came to 8 bases. Germline V gene lookup returns CDR1 SGHTA and CDR2 FQGTGA. CDR3 size: 11 residues. Here the CDR3 DNA reads TGTGCCAGCGGCTCAATCGGGGAGCTGTTTTTT. Amino acids: CASGSIGELFF.

This clonotype turned up a few times. This chain links TRBV6-5 with TRBJ1-2; D possibly corresponds to TRBD1 (5 bases). The germline CDR1 and CDR2 sequences are MNHEY and SVGAGI. The CDR3 covers 16 residues. V lost 2 bases and J lost 4, with 17 bases in between. The CDR3: CASSYTVIRGGYGYTF. The CDR3 DNA is TGTGCCAGCAGTTACACGGTCATTAGGGGAGGCTATGGCTACACCTTC.

This clonotype showed up just a few times. This chain uses TRBV5-1 with TRBJ1-4, with a possible D match to TRBD1 (6 bases). The germline gives CDR1 SGHRS, CDR2 YFSETQ. The CDR3 contains 13 residues. V gave up 1 base and J gave up 8 bases, with 9 bases separating them. The CDR3 nucleotides read TGCGCCAGCAGCTTGCAGGGGAGCGAAAAACTGTTTTTT. Its translation is CASSLQGSEKLFF.

This clonotype turned up a few times. V usage is TRBV5-8 and J usage is TRBJ2-7, with 7 bases matching TRBD1. The V gene's germline CDR1 is SGHTS and CDR2 YDEGEE. The CDR3 runs 16 residues. After removal of 4 bases from V and 4 bases from J, the junction contained 14 bases not matched to a gene. CDR3 region: CASSPRGRGRRYEQYF. The CDR3 nucleotides are TGTGCCAGCAGCCCCCGGGGTAGGGGGCGGAGGTACGAGCAGTACTTC.

This chain uses TRBV7-6 with TRBJ2-5; tentative D call: TRBD2 (6 bases). Trimming removed 5 bases from V and 1 base from J, with 20 bases in between. CDR1 is SGHVS, CDR2 FNYEAQ, per germline. The CDR3 length is 17 residues. The CDR3 loop is CASSLPGQGTSQETQYF. DNA of the CDR3: TGTGCCAGCAGCCTACCAGGACAAGGGACTTCCCAAGAGACCCAGTACTTC.

This clonotype appeared many times. The genes are TRBV10-3 and TRBJ2-7; 8 bases fit TRBD1. The ends lost 6 bases at V and 5 bases at J; junction bases unmatched: 6. The CDR3 is 13 amino acids. Germline V gene lookup returns CDR1 ENHRY and CDR2 SYGVKD. DNA of the CDR3: TGTGCCATCAGAGGACAGGGATCCAACGAGCAGTACGTC. Translated, it gives CAIRGQGSNEQYV.

The CDR3 DNA reads as TGTGCCAGCAGCATCAGGGCAGACACTGAAGCTTTCTTT. Translation: CASSIRADTEAFF. J is TRBJ1-1 and V is TRBV6-6; D may be TRBD1 (5 bases). Trimming shortened V by 6 bases and J by 3 bases, and 11 bases separated the two germline ends. The germline V gene has CDR1 MNHNY and CDR2 SVGAGI (reference sequence). The CDR3 loop spans 13 amino acids.

The rearrangement uses TRBV29-1 and TRBJ2-5; 9 bases fit TRBD1. In germline, CDR1 is SQVTM, CDR2 ANQGSEA. Unmatched junction bases numbered 16, after V lost 6 bases and J lost 2 bases. This CDR3 comprises 17 residues. The CDR3 region has the DNA TGCAGCGTACACCCTCGGGACAGGGTGTGGTTTCAAGAGACCCAGTACTTC. It codes for CSVHPRDRVWFQETQYF.

This clonotype has at least ten counts. The chain uses TRBV4-3 and TRBJ2-6; possibly TRBD1 or TRBD2 for D (5 bases each). Trimming shortened V by 1 base and J by 0 bases, and 19 bases separated the two germline ends. The CDR3 has 20 amino acids. Germline CDR1 LGHNA, CDR2 YSLEER. As DNA, the CDR3 is TGCGCCAGCAGCCAAGGGGGCCGGGGTTTATTTTTCTCTGGGGCCAACGTCCTGACTTTC. Translation gives CASSQGGRGLFFSGANVLTF.

This clonotype was observed a few times. The V gene is TRBV15, the J gene TRBJ2-7; unclear D gene. Germline assignment: CDR1 LNHNV and CDR2 YYDKDF (reference sequence). V was pared by 3 bases and J by 2 bases, with 8 bases between. This CDR3 has 13 residues. The CDR3 sequence is CATSRGSTYEQYV. In DNA form, the CDR3 reads TGTGCCACCAGCAGGGGGTCCACCTACGAGCAGTACGTC.

This clonotype has just a few counts. The rearrangement uses TRBV12-5 and TRBJ2-3; D uncertain. CDR1 is LGHNT, CDR2 FRNRAP, per germline. The V end lost 5 bases, the J end lost 6 bases, and 9 bases lay between the germline ends. The CDR3 sequence is 12 residues long. DNA of the CDR3: TGTGCTAGTGGTACCATTCCGGATACGCAGTATTTT. Amino acids: CASGTIPDTQYF.

The table lists this clonotype with many counts. This chain uses TRBV25-1 with TRBJ2-3; D is uncertain. From germline, CDR1 is MGHDK and CDR2 SYGVNS. V lost 3 bases to trimming and J lost 0 bases, with 7 bases between them. CDR3 length equals 14 residues. The CDR3 sequence is CASSDRPSTDTQYF. CDR3 sequence (DNA): TGTGCCAGCAGTGATCGGCCTAGCACAGATACGCAGTATTTT.

This clonotype was seen many times. The chain couples TRBV20-1 to TRBJ1-2; D is unclear. Germline V gene lookup returns CDR1 DFQATT and CDR2 SNEGSKA (reference sequence). Trimming removed 6 bases at V and 6 bases at J, with 17 bases between. The CDR3 is 13 amino acids. The CDR3: CSALMGRTDGYTF. The CDR3, as DNA: TGCAGTGCCCTGATGGGGAGGACGGATGGCTACACCTTC.

To note about this clonotype: One junction end disagrees with the germline gene, perhaps due to a read error. The rearrangement uses TRBV25-1 and TRBJ2-2; 8 nucleotides agree with TRBD1. Germline assignment: CDR1 MGHDK and CDR2 SYGVNS. This CDR3 has 14 residues. CDR3 sequence: CASSRTGWAGGLFF. In DNA form, the CDR3 reads TGTGCCAGCAGTCGGACAGGGTGGGCCGGGGGGCTGTTTTTT.

J is TRBJ1-1 and V is TRBV11-2, with TRBD1 as a possible D gene (5 bases). Trimming cost V 6 bases and J 5 bases, with 13 bases left between them. Germline values: CDR1 SGHAT, CDR2 FQNNGV. The CDR3 covers 13 residues. The CDR3 region has the DNA TGTGCCAGCAGTTTGGGGACTAGGACTGAAGCTTTCTTT. Residues: CASSLGTRTEAFF.

The rearrangement links TRBV5-4 to TRBJ1-2, with 7 bases fitting TRBD1. Looked up from germline, CDR1 is SGHNT and CDR2 is YYREEE (reference sequence). The trim removed 5 bases at V and 6 bases at J, leaving 7 bases unmatched. CDR3 length equals 13 residues. CDR3 coding DNA: TGTGCCAGCAGACCGACAGGGCCCCATGGCTACACCTTC. It codes for CASRPTGPHGYTF.

This clonotype was observed at least ten times. The chain employs TRBV29-1 and TRBJ2-1; D is unclear. CDR3 length: 12 amino acids. Germline CDR1 SQVTM, CDR2 ANQGSEA. Trimming pared 7 bases from V and 4 bases from J, leaving 11 bases between. The CDR3: CSANDQYNEQFF. The CDR3 DNA follows: TGCAGCGCCAACGACCAGTACAATGAGCAGTTCTTC.

This clonotype appeared many times. V is TRBV6-6 and J is TRBJ2-6; D gene ambiguous. Germline V gene sequence: CDR1 MNHNY, CDR2 SVGAGI (reference sequence). V shed 8 bases and J shed 2 bases, with 4 bases lying between them. The length of the CDR3 is 12 residues. The CDR3 DNA sequence: TGTGCCAGCGGCCCTGGGGCCAACGTCCTGACTTTC. Its protein is CASGPGANVLTF.

This clonotype was seen repeatedly, ten times or more. The junction differs from germline at one of its ends, possibly a read error. The V call is TRBV7-7, the J call TRBJ1-5; D gene uncertain. This CDR3 is 13 amino acids long. CDR1 is SSHAT and CDR2 is FNYEAQ in the germline V gene (reference sequence). DNA of the CDR3: TGTGCTAGCAGCGCGGGCCGGGATCAGCCCCAGCATTTT. This gives the protein CASSAGRDQPQHF.